These 21 T cell receptor beta chains were all obtained from the same sample, sequenced in a study of control samples from healthy donors and cancer patients. Using immunoSEQ multiplex PCR, the repertoire was profiled, and TCRdb retains in-frame clones only, with some absent. The sample consists of about 85,000 clones, about 90% of them appearing once. Material for sequencing was blood. All receptors derive from a man aged 45 to 65 in good health.

The gene calls are TRBV24-1 and TRBJ1-2; no firm D call. Trimming cost V 4 bases and J 7 bases, with 6 bases left between them. This CDR3 spans 11 amino acids. Germline CDR1 reads KGHDR; CDR2 reads SFDVKD. CDR3 DNA: TGTGCCACCAGTGACGGAGGTGGCTACACCTTC. Translation: CATSDGGGYTF.

V and J are TRBV6-5 and TRBJ2-1; 7 bases are shared with TRBD1. Germline CDR1 MNHEY, CDR2 SVGAGI. V lost 4 bases, J lost 5 bases, and 8 bases stayed unmatched. The CDR3 length is 15 residues. The CDR3 DNA is TGTGCCAGCAGTTTTGGACAGGTAAAGAACAATGAGCAGTTCTTC. Its protein product is CASSFGQVKNNEQFF.

This clone was observed a few times. V is TRBV7-6 and J is TRBJ2-2; 7 bases align to TRBD2. CDR1 is SGHVS, CDR2 FNYEAQ, per germline. The CDR3 consists of 15 residues. The V and J ends lost 5 bases and 10 bases, in that order; junction bases with no gene match: 13. CDR3 bases: TGTGCCAGCAGCCCCCAAGGCGGGGACTACTTGGAGCTGTTTTTT. Amino acids: CASSPQGGDYLELFF.

The chain combines TRBV19 with TRBJ2-1; 14 nucleotides align to TRBD2. V lost 3 bases, J lost 7 bases, and 2 bases stayed unmatched. This CDR3 has 15 residues. Germline CDR1 is LNHDA and CDR2 is SQIVND (reference sequence). CDR3 nucleotide sequence: TGTGCCAGTAGTATCGGACTAGCGGGGGGTAATGAGCAGTTCTTC. Translated: CASSIGLAGGNEQFF.

V gene TRBV12-3 or TRBV12-4 combines with J gene TRBJ1-1; the D gene is possibly TRBD1 (5 bases). Trimming stripped 2 bases from V and 6 bases from J, with 10 bases between. This CDR3 is built from 13 residues. CDR3 amino acids: CASSLQGWSEAFF. CDR3 in DNA: TGTGCCAGCAGTTTACAGGGTTGGTCTGAAGCTTTCTTT.

This clone was counted a single time. The chain combines TRBV18 with TRBJ1-1; D not certain. The CDR3 covers 12 residues. Germline CDR1 and CDR2: KGHSH and LQKENI. Trimming removed 3 bases at V and 7 bases at J, with 9 bases between. This CDR3 is CASSPSRGEAFF. DNA of the CDR3: TGTGCCAGCTCACCGAGCCGGGGTGAAGCTTTCTTT. The full variable domain, with the rest looked up from reference TRBV18 and TRBJ1-1, is NAGVMQNPRHLVRRRGQEARLRCSPMKGHSHVYWYRQLPEEGLKFMVYLQKENIIDESGMPKERFSAEFPKEGPSILRIQQVVRGDSAAYFCASSPSRGEAFFGQGTRLTVV.

This clone was observed a single time. The chain couples TRBV19 to TRBJ1-1; 8 nucleotides match TRBD1. Trimming cost V 8 bases and J 1 base; bases outside gene matches: 6. Looked up from germline, CDR1 is LNHDA and CDR2 is SQIVND (reference sequence). The CDR3 runs to 14 residues. The CDR3 region is CASWPGTGNTEAFF. CDR3 nucleotides: TGTGCCAGTTGGCCCGGGACAGGGAACACTGAAGCTTTCTTT.

The chain combines TRBV30 with TRBJ2-6; either TRBD1 or TRBD2 may fit D (6 bases each). Looked up from germline, CDR1 is GTSNPN and CDR2 is SVGIG (reference sequence). Trimming left V 2 bases short and J 2 bases short, with 7 bases between. The CDR3 extends over 14 amino acids. CDR3 region: CAWSRGAGANVLTF. The DNA for the CDR3 is TGTGCCTGGAGTAGGGGGGCTGGGGCCAACGTCCTGACTTTC.

V gene TRBV3-1 (or the pseudogene TRBV3-2) combines with J gene TRBJ1-2, with TRBD1 as a possible D gene (5 bases). The germline V gene has CDR1 LGHDT and CDR2 YNNKEL (reference sequence). The CDR3 is 13 amino acids. V dropped 0 bases and J dropped 8 bases, with 10 bases sitting between them. The CDR3: CASSQEGVYGYTF. The CDR3 nucleotides read TGTGCCAGCAGCCAAGAAGGGGTTTACGGCTACACCTTC.

This clone was observed once. V and J are TRBV5-1 and TRBJ2-2; 8 positions match TRBD1. J was trimmed by 3 bases and V by 3 bases; bases with no gene match: 4. This CDR3 is 15 amino acids long. The germline V gene has CDR1 SGHRS and CDR2 YFSETQ. In DNA form, the CDR3 reads TGCGCCAGCAGCTCCAGGGGGCCGGACACCGGGGAGCTGTTTTTT. Its protein is CASSSRGPDTGELFF.

This clone was recorded a few times. The chain links TRBV6-4 to TRBJ2-6; 8 bases map to TRBD1. CDR3 length: 18 amino acids. Germline V CDR1 and CDR2: MRHNA, SNTAGT. V was pared by 0 bases and J by 0 bases, with 4 bases of the junction left unmatched. DNA of the CDR3: TGTGCCAGCAGTGACTCGGCAGGGGGCGGCTCTGGGGCCAACGTCCTGACTTTC. It codes for CASSDSAGGGSGANVLTF.

This chain connects TRBV6-6 to TRBJ1-1; 8 bases fit TRBD1. The length of the CDR3 is 15 residues. The ends lost 6 bases at V and 9 bases at J; junction bases unmatched: 15. CDR1 and CDR2 from the germline V gene are MNHNY and SVGAGI (reference sequence). The CDR3 here is CASRPDRGWGMKAFF. CDR3 nucleotide sequence: TGTGCCAGCAGACCCGACAGGGGCTGGGGTATGAAAGCTTTCTTT.

This chain links TRBV28 with TRBJ1-1, with 7 nucleotides matching TRBD1. Trimming at V came to 5 bases and at J to 7 bases, leaving 7 bases not matched to a gene. In germline, CDR1 is MDHEN, CDR2 SYDVKM. CDR3 length: 13 residues. CDR3 sequence reads: CASSQQGIGEAFF. CDR3 DNA: TGTGCCAGCAGTCAACAGGGGATCGGTGAAGCTTTCTTT.

V and J are TRBV19 and TRBJ1-1; 7 bases agree with TRBD1. CDR3 length: 16 residues. V lost 2 bases to trimming and J lost 0 bases; unmatched junction nucleotides: 6. Per germline, CDR1 LNHDA and CDR2 SQIVND (reference sequence). The chain's CDR3 is CASSISHGTVNTEAFF. The CDR3 DNA reads as TGTGCCAGTAGTATATCCCATGGGACAGTGAACACTGAAGCTTTCTTT. Filled out from reference TRBV19 and TRBJ1-1, the complete variable domain reads DGGITQSPKYLFRKEGQNVTLSCEQNLNHDAMYWYRQDPGQGLRLIYYSQIVNDFQKGDIAEGYSVSREKKESFPLTVTSAQKNPTAFYLCASSISHGTVNTEAFFGQGTRLTVV.

This chain joins TRBV5-5 and TRBJ1-1; possible D gene TRBD1, 5 bases. This CDR3 region has 14 residues. Germline V CDR1 and CDR2: SGHKS, YYEKEE (reference sequence). V was pared by 2 bases and J by 5 bases, with 13 bases between. CDR3 sequence: CASSFVGDSTEAFF. The CDR3 DNA reads as TGTGCCAGCAGCTTCGTGGGGGATTCGACTGAAGCTTTCTTT.

The chain joins TRBV30 to TRBJ1-1, with 8 bases that match TRBD1. This CDR3 contains 14 residues. J was trimmed by 4 bases and V by 5 bases; bases with no gene match: 9. The germline V gene has CDR1 GTSNPN and CDR2 SVGIG (reference sequence). CDR3 loop: CAWAGQGLGTEAFF. Here the CDR3 DNA reads TGTGCCTGGGCTGGACAGGGATTGGGCACTGAAGCTTTCTTT.

The chain employs TRBV6-6 and TRBJ2-7; TRBD1 might be the D (6 bases). Per germline, CDR1 MNHNY and CDR2 SVGAGI (reference sequence). The CDR3 spans 13 residues. V was shortened by 9 bases and J by 4 bases, with 16 bases between the two germline ends. CDR3 sequence (DNA): TGTGCCAGTACCCCTCAGGGGTTGTACGAGCAGTACTTC. Its protein is CASTPQGLYEQYF.

The chain is built from TRBV2 and TRBJ1-4; 7 positions agree with TRBD1. In germline, CDR1 is SNHLY, CDR2 FYNNEI. Trimming removed 6 bases from V and 5 bases from J; junction bases left unmatched: 9. This CDR3 has 15 amino acids. DNA of the CDR3: TGTGCCAGCAGGGTAGGAGGGACAGTAAATGAAAAACTGTTTTTT. Its protein product is CASRVGGTVNEKLFF.

This clone appeared a few times. V is TRBV6-1 and J is TRBJ1-2; TRBD1 aligns across 7 bases. V shed 3 bases, J shed 10 bases, and the junction held 5 bases outside the gene matches. This CDR3 region has 12 residues. Germline V lookup: CDR1 MNHNS, CDR2 SASEGT. DNA for the CDR3: TGTGCCAGCAGTGAGCACAGGGGAGACTACACCTTC. Protein: CASSEHRGDYTF.

The rearrangement links TRBV9 to TRBJ1-6; unclear D gene. CDR1 and CDR2 (germline): SGDLS, YYNGEE. This CDR3 contains 17 residues. The ends were cut back, 4 bases at V and 0 bases at J, with 14 bases in the middle. CDR3 sequence: CASSFHSLSSYNSPLHF. The DNA for the CDR3 is TGTGCCAGCAGCTTCCACTCCCTGAGCTCCTATAATTCACCCCTCCACTTT.

The rearrangement links TRBV3-1 (or the pseudogene TRBV3-2) to TRBJ1-1, with a possible D match to TRBD1 (6 bases). This CDR3 is built from 15 residues. Germline-derived CDR1 and CDR2 are LGHDT and YNNKEL (reference sequence). V dropped 0 bases and J dropped 1 base, with 9 bases sitting between them. Written as DNA, the CDR3 is TGTGCCAGCAGCCAAGAACTACAGGGGAACACTGAAGCTTTCTTT. This encodes CASSQELQGNTEAFF.